These 19 T cell receptor beta chains were all obtained from the same sample, sequenced in a study of cytomegalovirus exposure and HLA in healthy donors. The primer mix had 60 Vbeta and 13 Jbeta primers. Repertoires were generated with immunoSEQ multiplex PCR, while TCRdb's copy carries only in-frame clones and drops some. Of around 97,000 clones in the sample, roughly 79% are singletons; the top ten hold roughly 4%. Sequenced: PBMCs. The receptors stem from a man aged 50-60 years in good health and CMV-seropositive.

This chain uses TRBV5-1 with TRBJ2-7; a possible D gene is TRBD1 (6 bases). Per the germline V gene, CDR1 is SGHRS and CDR2 is YFSETQ. The CDR3 covers 14 residues. Deletions cut 4 bases from V and 4 bases from J, with 15 bases between. In nucleotides, the CDR3 is TGCGCCAGCAGCACGACAGGAAGGGGGTACGAGCAGTACTTC. Protein sequence: CASSTTGRGYEQYF.

The chain is built from TRBV6-1 and TRBJ1-1; a weak D match, TRBD1 (6 bases). V dropped 5 bases and J dropped 0 bases, with 10 bases sitting between them. CDR1 is MNHNS, CDR2 SASEGT, per germline. This CDR3 has 14 amino acids. CDR3 nucleotide sequence: TGTGCCAGCAGTAAGGACAGAATGAACACTGAAGCTTTCTTT. Translated, it gives CASSKDRMNTEAFF.

V usage is TRBV5-1 and J usage is TRBJ1-1, with a possible D match to TRBD1 (5 bases). V lost 5 bases and J lost 1, with 18 bases in between. Germline loops: CDR1 SGHRS, CDR2 YFSETQ. CDR3 length: 16 residues. In DNA, the CDR3 is TGCGCCAGCAGTTCCGTCCCTGGGGCACCGAACACTGAAGCTTTCTTT. Protein: CASSSVPGAPNTEAFF. The full variable domain, rest sourced from reference TRBV5-1 and TRBJ1-1, is KAGVTQTPRYLIKTRGQQVTLSCSPISGHRSVSWYQQTPGQGLQFLFEYFSETQRNKGNFPGRFSGRQFSNSRSEMNVSTLELGDSALYLCASSSVPGAPNTEAFFGQGTRLTVV.

This clone was counted a few times. The chain is built from TRBV19 and TRBJ2-7; 10 nucleotides align to TRBD1. CDR1 and CDR2 from the germline V gene are LNHDA and SQIVND (reference sequence). V lost 3 bases to trimming and J lost 2 bases; unmatched junction nucleotides: 4. The CDR3 extends over 15 amino acids. CDR3 protein: CASSISGTGAYEQYF. The DNA of the CDR3 is TGTGCCAGTAGTATCTCCGGGACAGGGGCCTACGAGCAGTACTTC. The full variable domain, in which reference TRBV19 and TRBJ2-7 provide the parts outside the CDR3, is DGGITQSPKYLFRKEGQNVTLSCEQNLNHDAMYWYRQDPGQGLRLIYYSQIVNDFQKGDIAEGYSVSREKKESFPLTVTSAQKNPTAFYLCASSISGTGAYEQYFGPGTRLTVT.

J is TRBJ2-1 and V is TRBV25-1, with 12 positions matching TRBD2. J gave up 2 bases and V 4 bases, and 6 bases lay outside the gene matches. CDR3 length: 17 residues. The germline V gene encodes CDR1 MGHDK and CDR2 SYGVNS. This CDR3 is CASSAWTSGTPYNEQFF. The CDR3 DNA sequence: TGTGCCAGCAGTGCTTGGACTAGCGGGACCCCCTACAATGAGCAGTTCTTC.

This clone was counted between two and nine times. V usage is TRBV11-2 and J usage is TRBJ1-1; D unresolved. V was clipped by 0 bases and J by 0 bases, with 8 bases between them. Per germline, CDR1 SGHAT and CDR2 FQNNGV. CDR3 length: 15 amino acids. The chain's CDR3 is CASSLDSRLNTEAFF. The CDR3 DNA sequence: TGTGCCAGCAGCTTAGATTCGCGTCTGAACACTGAAGCTTTCTTT.

The V and J genes are TRBV27 and TRBJ1-5, with TRBD1 matching 7 bases. The CDR3 consists of 15 residues. Germline CDR1 is MNHEY and CDR2 is SMNVEV (reference sequence). With 2 bases clipped from V and 6 bases from J, the junction kept 7 bases outside the gene matches. Here the CDR3 reads CASSLMSGGSQPQHF. The CDR3 DNA reads TGTGCCAGCAGTTTAATGTCAGGGGGAAGTCAGCCCCAGCATTTT.

With regard to this clone: Other DNA sequences in this specimen translate into the identical CDR3. V and J are TRBV2 and TRBJ2-2; possible D gene TRBD1, 5 bases. The CDR3 contains 14 residues. The ends were cut back, 4 bases at V and 1 base at J, with 7 bases in the middle. The germline CDR1 and CDR2 sequences are SNHLY and FYNNEI. CDR3 sequence: CASSVQGNTGELFF. The CDR3 region has the DNA TGTGCCAGCAGTGTGCAGGGGAACACCGGGGAGCTGTTTTTT. Using reference TRBV2 and TRBJ2-2 for the parts outside the CDR3, the full variable domain is EPEVTQTPSHQVTQMGQEVILRCVPISNHLYFYWYRQILGQKVEFLVSFYNNEISEKSEIFDDQFSVERPDGSNFTLKIRSTKLEDSAMYFCASSVQGNTGELFFGEGSRLTVL.

This chain joins TRBV14 and TRBJ2-3, with 13 bases matching TRBD2. CDR1 SGHDN and CDR2 FVKESK come from the germline V gene. Unmatched junction bases numbered 12, after V lost 4 bases and J lost 5 bases. The CDR3 length is 18 residues. Here the CDR3 DNA reads TGTGCCAGCAGCCGGTATAAAGGACTAGCGGGAGTTATAGATACGCAGTATTTT. Amino acid sequence: CASSRYKGLAGVIDTQYF.

The V gene is TRBV18, the J gene TRBJ2-5, with TRBD2 matching 8 bases. The CDR3 has 15 amino acids. CDR1 and CDR2 (germline): KGHSH, LQKENI. The trim removed 0 bases at V and 5 bases at J, leaving 5 bases unmatched. CDR3 in amino acids: CASSPPSGSEETQYF. In DNA form, the CDR3 reads TGTGCCAGCTCACCACCGAGCGGGAGTGAGGAGACCCAGTACTTC. Drawing the rest from reference TRBV18 and TRBJ2-5, the complete variable domain is NAGVMQNPRHLVRRRGQEARLRCSPMKGHSHVYWYRQLPEEGLKFMVYLQKENIIDESGMPKERFSAEFPKEGPSILRIQQVVRGDSAAYFCASSPPSGSEETQYFGPGTRLLVL.

CDR3 amino acids: CASSLPAGAIKNIQYF. CDR3 sequence (DNA): TGTGCCAGCAGCTTACCAGCGGGGGCCATCAAAAACATTCAGTACTTC. J is TRBJ2-4 and V is TRBV7-9, with 8 bases matching TRBD2. Looked up from germline, CDR1 is SEHNR and CDR2 is FQNEAQ (reference sequence). V trimming: 2 bases; J trimming: 3 bases; junction bases outside the gene matches: 6. CDR3 size: 16 residues.

V is TRBV28 and J is TRBJ2-2; 8 bases match TRBD2. CDR1 and CDR2 (germline): MDHEN, SYDVKM. The CDR3 consists of 18 residues. With V trimmed by 10 bases and J by 2 bases, 18 bases remained unmatched. In DNA, the CDR3 is TGTGCCACCAAGTTTTTCCAAGGTCTAGCGGGTAACACCGGGGAGCTGTTTTTT. Its translation is CATKFFQGLAGNTGELFF.

This chain links TRBV19 with TRBJ2-3; 8 positions agree with TRBD1. The CDR3 has 14 residues. Germline V gives CDR1 LNHDA, CDR2 SQIVND (reference sequence). V lost 5 bases, J lost 1 base, and 2 bases stayed unmatched. CDR3 bases: TGTGCCAGTAGTCGGGGACAGGGCACAGATACGCAGTATTTT. Translating gives CASSRGQGTDTQYF.

The V and J genes are TRBV19 and TRBJ1-3, with 7 nucleotides matching TRBD1. The germline CDR1 and CDR2 sequences are LNHDA and SQIVND (reference sequence). This CDR3 spans 17 amino acids. Trimming cost V 4 bases and J 0 bases; bases outside gene matches: 9. Here the CDR3 reads CASSTLDRPSSGNTIYF. The CDR3 nucleotides are TGTGCCAGTAGTACCTTGGACAGGCCGAGCTCTGGAAACACCATATATTTT. Based on the CDR3 plus reference TRBV19 and TRBJ1-3, the full variable domain is DGGITQSPKYLFRKEGQNVTLSCEQNLNHDAMYWYRQDPGQGLRLIYYSQIVNDFQKGDIAEGYSVSREKKESFPLTVTSAQKNPTAFYLCASSTLDRPSSGNTIYFGEGSWLTVV.

The table lists this clone with a few counts. V and J are TRBV2 and TRBJ2-2; no firm D call. The V gene's germline CDR1 is SNHLY and CDR2 FYNNEI. The CDR3 spans 15 residues. The V end lost 3 bases, the J end lost 7 bases, and 15 bases lay between the germline ends. In DNA, the CDR3 is TGTGCCAGCAGTGATAATGGTTTATCGGGCGGGGAGCTGTTTTTT. Encoded protein: CASSDNGLSGGELFF.

The chain joins TRBV10-3 to TRBJ2-7; 11 bases fit TRBD2. The CDR3 totals 14 residues. The V gene end was trimmed by 6 bases and the J gene end by 3 bases; junction bases not matched to a gene: 4. CDR1 is ENHRY and CDR2 is SYGVKD in the germline V gene. The chain's CDR3 is CAIRGTSGSYEQYF. The DNA of the CDR3 is TGTGCCATCAGGGGGACTAGCGGAAGCTACGAGCAGTACTTC.

The chain joins TRBV30 to TRBJ2-3; 10 positions agree with TRBD2. Germline assignment: CDR1 GTSNPN and CDR2 SVGIG (reference sequence). V lost 0 bases and J lost 2; bases outside the gene matches: 2. The CDR3 sequence is 15 residues long. CDR3 bases: TGTGCCTGGAGTGTACTAGCGGGGATCACAGATACGCAGTATTTT. This codes for CAWSVLAGITDTQYF.

The V and J genes are TRBV7-9 and TRBJ2-7, with 10 nucleotides matching TRBD2. The length of the CDR3 is 15 residues. Germline V gene lookup returns CDR1 SEHNR and CDR2 FQNEAQ (reference sequence). Trimming at V came to 4 bases and at J to 6 bases, leaving 9 bases not matched to a gene. CDR3 region: CASSSSSGRASEQYF. CDR3 coding DNA: TGTGCCAGCAGCTCCTCCAGCGGGAGGGCCAGCGAGCAGTACTTC.

The J gene is TRBJ2-7, the V gene TRBV5-4; 10 bases match TRBD1. The length of the CDR3 is 15 residues. The trim removed 5 bases at V and 2 bases at J, leaving 7 bases unmatched. CDR1 is SGHNT, CDR2 YYREEE, per germline (reference sequence). CDR3 nucleotides: TGTGCCAGCAGTCCCTTGGGACAGGGGCCCTACGAGCAGTACTTC. This gives the protein CASSPLGQGPYEQYF.